The count of the clone carrying this T cell receptor (beta chain) is one. The sample originates from a study of T cell responses to AZD1222 COVID-19 vaccine. Germline V gene lookup returns CDR1 SGHKS and CDR2 YYEKEE (reference sequence). The V and J ends lost 6 bases and 6 bases respectively, with 15 bases between them. The CDR3 contains 13 residues. Libraries were prepared by immunoSEQ multiplex PCR; TCRdb keeps only in-frame clonotypes and omits some of them. The sample gives just under 150,000 clones, roughly 90% of which show up once; under 5.5% is in the top ten. The receptor was isolated from an adult who received the MenACWY meningococcal vaccine as a control. Sequencing was performed on peripheral blood, taken 28 days after the second dose of the MenACWY control vaccine. V usage is TRBV5-5 and J usage is TRBJ1-1; D not certain. The CDR3 DNA follows: TGTGCCAGCACCCAAACGGCTCTGGCTGAAGCTTTCTTT. Protein: CASTQTALAEAFF.